What follows describes a single T cell receptor (beta chain). Using immunoSEQ multiplex PCR, the repertoire was profiled, and TCRdb retains in-frame clones only, with some absent. Of about 140,000 clones in the sample, around 90% were seen once. This record comes from a study of blood T cell repertoires in COVID-19. Germline-derived CDR1 and CDR2 are MNHNY and SVGAGI (reference sequence). V was pared by 5 bases and J by 4 bases, with 16 bases of the junction left unmatched. CDR3 length: 18 amino acids. The chain employs TRBV6-6 and TRBJ2-3; 9 nucleotides align to TRBD1. The sequence came from a human donor in a cohort sampled during active COVID-19. Sequences were obtained from peripheral blood. Here the CDR3 reads CASSPRRGTGLHADTQYF. DNA for the CDR3: TGTGCCAGCAGTCCGCGACGAGGGACAGGGCTCCACGCAGATACGCAGTATTTT.